This T cell receptor beta chain was sequenced during a study of identical twins. Findings and caveats of the study: Among out-of-frame alpha sequences shared by twins, low generation probability occurred in excess. Models predicted too little out-of-frame TCR alpha sharing in monozygotic twins. Invariant T cells like MAIT and iNKT could partly confound the zero-insertion analyses.

Only a few counts were recorded for this clonotype. As yet, its antigen is unknown. Template switching (which added a universal primer site) was used, and cDNA carried unique molecular identifiers. TCRdb ran MiXCR on the 5' RACE reads and lists one entry per CDR3 protein. The sample has 450,000 or so distinct CDR3 sequences, 14% seen once; the top ten hold around 0.57%. The CDR3 loop spans 14 amino acids. Per the germline V gene, CDR1 is LGHNA and CDR2 is YNFKEQ. Losses at the gene ends were 4 bases for V and 7 bases for J; bases not matched to a gene: 9. A further study also used this sample, focusing on yellow fever vaccine responses in identical twins.

The rearrangement links TRBV4-2 to TRBJ2-7; 8 nucleotides align to TRBD2. This receptor was taken from a woman aged 18-30 years in good health. Sequencing was done on a sample of CD4+ T cells sorted from blood. CDR3 DNA sequence: TGTGCCAGCAGCCTCTCCGGGACTAGAGAGGAGCAGTACTTC. Translation: CASSLSGTREEQYF.